What follows are 17 T cell receptor beta chains derived from one specimen sequenced in a study of cytomegalovirus exposure and HLA in healthy donors. The PCR had 60 Vbeta and 13 Jbeta primers. Some clones are missing from TCRdb's copy, which holds only in-frame ones; the method was immunoSEQ multiplex PCR. Of 110,000 or so clones in the sample, around 73% were seen once. Sequencing was carried out using PBMCs. These receptors were collected from a young woman in good health and CMV-seropositive.

This sequence joins TRBV18 and TRBJ1-5, with no clear D. The germline V gene encodes CDR1 KGHSH and CDR2 LQKENI. V was trimmed by 5 bases and J by 2 bases, leaving 10 bases between them. The CDR3 is made up of 14 amino acids. CDR3: CASSDSGGNQPQHF. As DNA, the CDR3 is TGTGCCAGCTCAGATTCCGGGGGCAATCAGCCCCAGCATTTT.

The V call is TRBV5-1, the J call TRBJ1-4, with TRBD1 matching 8 bases. Trimming at V came to 0 bases and at J to 11 bases, leaving 6 bases not matched to a gene. The CDR3 is made up of 14 amino acids. Germline lookup yields CDR1 SGHRS and CDR2 YFSETQ. The CDR3 is CASSLGGQGDKLFF. The CDR3 DNA sequence: TGCGCCAGCAGCTTGGGTGGACAGGGAGATAAACTGTTTTTT. The whole variable domain, filled in from reference TRBV5-1 and TRBJ1-4, reads KAGVTQTPRYLIKTRGQQVTLSCSPISGHRSVSWYQQTPGQGLQFLFEYFSETQRNKGNFPGRFSGRQFSNSRSEMNVSTLELGDSALYLCASSLGGQGDKLFFGSGTQLSVL.

The rearrangement joins TRBV7-3 to TRBJ2-6; D perhaps matches TRBD1 (6 bases). This CDR3 has 16 residues. Germline V gives CDR1 SGHTA, CDR2 FQGTGA. Trimming took 5 bases from V and 1 from J, leaving 12 bases between them. The CDR3 DNA sequence: TGTGCCAGCAGCCCCAAAGGGGGATCTGGGGCCAACGTCCTGACTTTC. Its protein is CASSPKGGSGANVLTF.

The chain has TRBV5-1 and TRBJ2-3, with D maybe TRBD1 (6 bases). The V and J ends lost 0 bases and 1 base respectively, with 9 bases between them. The CDR3 is made up of 15 amino acids. The V gene's germline CDR1 is SGHRS and CDR2 YFSETQ. CDR3 sequence reads: CASSLEGGGTDTQYF. DNA of the CDR3: TGCGCCAGCAGCTTGGAAGGGGGAGGCACAGATACGCAGTATTTT. Together with reference TRBV5-1 and TRBJ2-3, the CDR3 gives the full variable domain: KAGVTQTPRYLIKTRGQQVTLSCSPISGHRSVSWYQQTPGQGLQFLFEYFSETQRNKGNFPGRFSGRQFSNSRSEMNVSTLELGDSALYLCASSLEGGGTDTQYFGPGTRLTVL.

The chain uses TRBV9 and TRBJ2-2; D remains ambiguous. Trimming removed 1 base at V and 2 bases at J, with 3 bases between. This CDR3 is built from 13 residues. Germline V lookup: CDR1 SGDLS, CDR2 YYNGEE. The DNA of the CDR3 is TGTGCCAGCAGCGTACAAAACACCGGGGAGCTGTTTTTT. It specifies CASSVQNTGELFF. The full variable domain, rest sourced from reference TRBV9 and TRBJ2-2, is DSGVTQTPKHLITATGQRVTLRCSPRSGDLSVYWYQQSLDQGLQFLIQYYNGEERAKGNILERFSAQQFPDLHSELNLSSLELGDSALYFCASSVQNTGELFFGEGSRLTVL.

The chain recombines TRBV6-1 with TRBJ1-2; D is possibly TRBD1 (5 bases). The CDR3 covers 16 residues. Germline CDR1 MNHNS, CDR2 SASEGT. V was pared by 1 base and J by 4 bases, with 16 bases between. The CDR3 coding sequence is TGTGCCAGCAGTGAAGGGGCTGGGGGGGGAAGCTATGGCTACACCTTC. This translates into CASSEGAGGGSYGYTF.

The chain has TRBV25-1 and TRBJ1-5; a weak D match, TRBD1 (5 bases). The CDR3 totals 14 residues. V lost 1 base to trimming and J lost 6 bases, with 10 bases between them. The germline V gene encodes CDR1 MGHDK and CDR2 SYGVNS. CDR3: CASSESEGLQPQHF. Written as DNA, the CDR3 is TGTGCCAGCAGTGAATCGGAGGGACTTCAGCCCCAGCATTTT.

The chain carries TRBV19 and TRBJ2-5; no firm D call. V shed 6 bases and J shed 5 bases, with 10 bases lying between them. CDR3 length: 12 amino acids. Germline V gene sequence: CDR1 LNHDA, CDR2 SQIVND (reference sequence). The CDR3 spells CASSPVGETQYF. Here the CDR3 DNA reads TGTGCCAGTAGCCCCGTCGGGGAGACCCAGTACTTC.

The chain recombines TRBV28 with TRBJ1-1; weak D call: TRBD1 (6 bases). Germline-derived CDR1 and CDR2 are MDHEN and SYDVKM. This CDR3 region has 16 residues. Between the trimmed V and J ends, which lost 7 bases and 1 base, there was a span of 19 bases. The CDR3 DNA reads as TGTGCCAGCACCCCCCAGGGGCTCTCGGGGAACACTGAAGCTTTCTTT. Its protein is CASTPQGLSGNTEAFF.

The chain links TRBV7-2 to TRBJ2-2; 9 bases match TRBD2. Germline loops: CDR1 SGHTA, CDR2 FQGNSA. With V trimmed by 6 bases and J by 2 bases, 10 bases remained unmatched. The CDR3 has 17 amino acids. The CDR3 DNA sequence: TGTGCCAGCAGACAATTGGGACTAGCCCCCAACACCGGGGAGCTGTTTTTT. Translating gives CASRQLGLAPNTGELFF.

The chain couples TRBV10-3 to TRBJ2-7; TRBD2 agrees at 11 bases. The CDR3 loop spans 15 amino acids. Per germline, CDR1 ENHRY and CDR2 SYGVKD. Trimming at V came to 3 bases and at J to 1 base, leaving 2 bases not matched to a gene. The CDR3 DNA follows: TGTGCCATCAGTGAATTAGCGGGAGGGTCCTACGAGCAGTACTTC. Protein sequence: CAISELAGGSYEQYF.

This chain joins TRBV4-2 and TRBJ2-1; D might be TRBD2 (6 bases). V lost 3 bases to trimming and J lost 7 bases, with 13 bases between them. The CDR3 consists of 14 residues. Germline CDR1 reads LGHNA; CDR2 reads YNFKEQ. The CDR3 is CASSQIPGENEQFF. Written as DNA, the CDR3 is TGTGCCAGCAGCCAGATCCCGGGGGAAAATGAGCAGTTCTTC.

DNA of the CDR3: TGCAGTGCTAGGTGGCAGGCGACCCAGTACTTC. Translating gives CSARWQATQYF. The J gene is TRBJ2-5, the V gene TRBV20-1; no clear D gene. The CDR3 runs 11 residues. CDR1 DFQATT and CDR2 SNEGSKA come from the germline V gene (reference sequence). The ends were cut back, 3 bases at V and 7 bases at J, with 9 bases in the middle.

This sequence joins TRBV7-9 and TRBJ2-3; D unclear. The ends were cut back, 1 base at V and 2 bases at J, with 13 bases in the middle. Germline values: CDR1 SEHNR, CDR2 FQNEAQ (reference sequence). CDR3 length: 16 amino acids. The CDR3 coding sequence is TGTGCCAGCAGCTTAGTTCAATGGCAGATCACAGATACGCAGTATTTT. Protein: CASSLVQWQITDTQYF.

This chain links TRBV27 with TRBJ2-5; D unresolved. The CDR3 is made up of 13 amino acids. The ends were cut back, 2 bases at V and 4 bases at J, with 8 bases in the middle. The germline gives CDR1 MNHEY, CDR2 SMNVEV (reference sequence). CDR3 in amino acids: CASSLRVGETQYF. In DNA form, the CDR3 reads TGTGCCAGCAGTTTACGGGTGGGAGAGACCCAGTACTTC.

This chain connects TRBV27 to TRBJ2-1, with 11 bases aligning to TRBD1. With 3 bases clipped from V and 7 bases from J, the junction kept 2 bases outside the gene matches. This CDR3 is 14 amino acids long. The V gene's germline CDR1 is MNHEY and CDR2 SMNVEV (reference sequence). The CDR3 sequence is CASSFGTGGNEQFF. The CDR3 region has the DNA TGTGCCAGCAGTTTCGGGACAGGGGGTAATGAGCAGTTCTTC.

The chain is built from TRBV30 and TRBJ2-5; possible D gene TRBD2, 5 bases. From germline, CDR1 is GTSNPN and CDR2 SVGIG (reference sequence). The CDR3 has 15 amino acids. V was trimmed by 1 base and J by 7 bases, leaving 19 bases between them. CDR3: CAWSAGRLITRTQYF. The CDR3 region has the DNA TGTGCCTGGAGTGCAGGTAGACTAATCACCAGGACCCAGTACTTC.